Below are 2 T cell receptor beta chains sequenced from a single sample in a study of blood T cell repertoires in COVID-19. Data came from immunoSEQ multiplex PCR; TCRdb stores just in-frame clones and leaves some out. The profile shows under 250,000 clones, about 85% of them singletons. Sequenced input: peripheral blood. Source of these receptors: a young man who had recovered from COVID-19.

A note on this clone: One junction end does not reproduce the germline sequence, and a read error may be involved. This chain uses TRBV10-3 with TRBJ1-5, with no clear D. The CDR3 spans 13 residues. Germline V gene data show CDR1 as ENHRY and CDR2 as SYGVKD. The chain's CDR3 is CAISESQTQPQHF. CDR3 nucleotides: TGTGCCATCAGCGAGTCACAAACTCAGCCCCAGCATTTT.

The chain joins TRBV28 to TRBJ2-2; 11 nucleotides line up with TRBD2. Germline V lookup: CDR1 MDHEN, CDR2 SYDVKM. The CDR3 has 21 amino acids. The V segment lost 5 bases and the J segment 4 bases; nucleotides outside the gene matches: 21. The DNA of the CDR3 is TGTGCCAGCAGTCCGGACCCGATCTGGACTAGCGGGTCCGGGAGCACCGGGGAGCTGTTTTTT. Its protein is CASSPDPIWTSGSGSTGELFF.